These 15 T cell receptor beta chains were all obtained from the same sample, sequenced in a study of post-analysis software for immune sequencing data. No antigens are known for them. The library was made from cDNA and included unique molecular identifiers. MiXCR was run by TCRdb on the PCR reads, yielding one entry per CDR3 protein. The sample includes about 620,000 distinct CDR3 sequences, roughly 40% of them seen just once. The study, taken as a whole, reports: TRBV segments more frequent in patients than in controls numbered several and included TRBV5-6, TRBV5-1 and TRBV20-1.

Sequenced sample: blood. Receptors were obtained from a girl under 18 with multiple sclerosis.

This chain links TRBV4-1 with TRBJ2-4; D tentatively fits TRBD1 or TRBD2 (5 bases each). The J call is in doubt because the DNA end fits TRBJ2-7 better. This CDR3 has 15 residues. Germline V lookup: CDR1 MGHRA, CDR2 YSYEKL. DNA for the CDR3: TGCGCCAGCAGCCAAGAAAAGGGACGGATTTACGAGCAGTACTTC. Amino acid sequence: CASSQEKGRIYEQYF.

This clonotype was picked up a small number of times. V is TRBV6-1 and J is TRBJ1-2; unclear D gene. The CDR3 has 12 amino acids. The germline gives CDR1 MNHNS, CDR2 SASEGT. Trimming took 2 bases from V and 6 from J, leaving 7 bases between them. CDR3 loop: CASSELGNGYTF. The CDR3 DNA reads as TGTGCCAGCAGTGAACTGGGTAATGGCTACACCTTC.

This clonotype was counted only a few times. This CDR3 reads CASSFSAYTEAFF. CDR3 in DNA: TGTGCCAGCAGTTTTTCTGCGTACACTGAAGCTTTCTTT. V usage is TRBV12-3 or TRBV12-4 and J usage is TRBJ1-1; D unresolved. V shed 3 bases and J shed 3 bases, with 8 bases lying between them. CDR3 length equals 13 residues.

In DNA form, the CDR3 reads TGTGCCAGCAGCTTAGAGGGTCAGGGGCTCTGGGAGACCCAGTACTTC. This translates into CASSLEGQGLWETQYF. The chain combines TRBV7-6 with TRBJ2-5; maybe TRBD1 (6 bases). The length of the CDR3 is 16 residues. Germline values: CDR1 SGHVS, CDR2 FNYEAQ. Trimming shortened V by 1 base and J by 5 bases, and 17 bases separated the two germline ends.

This clonotype appeared a few times. The chain couples TRBV4-1 to TRBJ2-3; 9 nucleotides agree with TRBD2. V lost 7 bases, J lost 2 bases, and 10 bases stayed unmatched. Germline-derived CDR1 and CDR2 are MGHRA and YSYEKL. CDR3 length: 16 amino acids. The DNA of the CDR3 is TGCGCCAGCAACCTAATAGCGGGAGAGTTCACAGATACGCAGTATTTT. It yields the protein CASNLIAGEFTDTQYF.

This clonotype has more than one count but fewer than ten. The rearrangement uses TRBV6-2 or TRBV6-3 and TRBJ2-5; 7 bases map to TRBD2. The germline V gene has CDR1 MNHEY and CDR2 SVGEGT. There are 15 residues in the CDR3. V shed 3 bases and J 4 bases; nucleotides not matched to a gene: 8. The CDR3 spells CASSYQASGRETQYF. Written as DNA, the CDR3 is TGTGCCAGCAGTTATCAGGCTAGCGGCCGAGAGACCCAGTACTTC.

This clonotype has a handful of counts. This chain uses TRBV12-3 or TRBV12-4 with TRBJ2-4; TRBD1 agrees at 7 bases. Trimming cost V 6 bases and J 3 bases; bases outside gene matches: 8. The CDR3 runs to 15 residues. The CDR3 here is CASRVGTALKNIQYF. CDR3 in DNA: TGTGCCAGCAGGGTTGGGACAGCCCTCAAAAACATTCAGTACTTC.

The chain employs TRBV6-6 and TRBJ2-3; D unresolved. The CDR3 totals 12 residues. Trimming removed 2 bases at V and 6 bases at J, with 6 bases between. Germline V gene lookup returns CDR1 MNHNY and CDR2 SVGAGI (reference sequence). The CDR3, as DNA: TGTGCCAGCAGTTACGCGTCGGATACGCAGTATTTT. Translation: CASSYASDTQYF.

This clonotype has a single count. The rearrangement links TRBV12-3 or TRBV12-4 to TRBJ2-7; D not resolved. V lost 6 bases, J lost 6 bases, and 12 bases lay in between. The CDR3 runs 12 residues. The CDR3 protein is CASSQTPSEQYF. In DNA, the CDR3 is TGTGCCAGCAGCCAGACACCCTCCGAGCAGTACTTC.

This clonotype was observed a handful of times. This chain links TRBV5-5 with TRBJ1-1; D not resolved. CDR1 is SGHKS and CDR2 is YYEKEE in the germline V gene (reference sequence). There are 12 residues in the CDR3. V shed 4 bases and J shed 7 bases, with 11 bases lying between them. CDR3 loop: CASSPAWSEAFF. The CDR3 nucleotides are TGTGCCAGCAGCCCGGCCTGGAGTGAAGCTTTCTTT.

The chain combines TRBV28 with TRBJ2-3; 8 positions match TRBD2. The CDR3 is made up of 15 amino acids. The V segment lost 2 bases and the J segment 6 bases; nucleotides outside the gene matches: 7. The germline V gene encodes CDR1 MDHEN and CDR2 SYDVKM. CDR3 loop: CASSLRGGGIDTQYF. CDR3 in DNA: TGTGCCAGCAGTTTACGGGGGGGAGGGATTGATACGCAGTATTTT.

The chain carries TRBV5-1 and TRBJ1-1; 8 bases align to TRBD1. V was pared by 4 bases and J by 4 bases, with 9 bases of the junction left unmatched. This CDR3 is built from 15 residues. Germline V CDR1 and CDR2: SGHRS, YFSETQ. The CDR3 here is CASSVWTGPSTEAFF. The CDR3 region has the DNA TGCGCCAGCAGCGTGTGGACAGGGCCGTCCACTGAAGCTTTCTTT.

This clonotype has only a few counts. V and J are TRBV5-1 and TRBJ2-5; D gene unclear. V lost 0 bases and J lost 0, with 6 bases in between. Germline-derived CDR1 and CDR2 are SGHRS and YFSETQ. There are 14 residues in the CDR3. This chain's CDR3 is CASSLALHQETQYF. In DNA form, the CDR3 reads TGCGCCAGCAGCTTGGCCCTCCACCAAGAGACCCAGTACTTC.

The chain carries TRBV12-3 or TRBV12-4 and TRBJ2-7; possibly TRBD2 for D (5 bases). The V end lost 6 bases, the J end lost 2 bases, and 11 bases lay between the germline ends. CDR3 length equals 13 residues. For the CDR3, the DNA is TGTGCCAGCAGACAGAGCGGAGCCTACGAGCAGTACTTC. Translation: CASRQSGAYEQYF.

This clonotype was picked up one time. This rearrangement joins TRBV6-5 to TRBJ2-3; 10 bases map to TRBD2. The germline V gene has CDR1 MNHEY and CDR2 SVGAGI. The CDR3 contains 14 residues. The trim removed 8 bases at V and 2 bases at J, leaving 4 bases unmatched. The CDR3 is CASLSGRDTDTQYF. CDR3 bases: TGTGCCAGCCTGAGCGGGAGGGACACAGATACGCAGTATTTT.